The TCR beta chain described here comes from a study of blood T cells in healthy people across ages. This CDR3 has 15 amino acids. Germline assignment: CDR1 MNHNS and CDR2 SASEGT. After removal of 3 bases from V and 7 bases from J, the junction contained 8 bases not matched to a gene. A sample-barcoded 5' primer and a J-beta primer mix were used in a second PCR of roughly 7 to 11 cycles. MiXCR, applied by TCRdb to the 5' RACE reads, yields one record per CDR3 protein. Among roughly 640,000 distinct CDR3 sequences listed, about 30% were seen once. Ten or more counts support this clonotype. The origin of this receptor is a woman older than 75 in good health. What was sequenced was blood. The chain carries TRBV6-1 and TRBJ1-2, with 10 nucleotides matching TRBD1. In DNA, the CDR3 is TGTGCCAGCAGTGAGCCGGGACAGGGGTCTCTTGGCTACACCTTC. This translates into CASSEPGQGSLGYTF.